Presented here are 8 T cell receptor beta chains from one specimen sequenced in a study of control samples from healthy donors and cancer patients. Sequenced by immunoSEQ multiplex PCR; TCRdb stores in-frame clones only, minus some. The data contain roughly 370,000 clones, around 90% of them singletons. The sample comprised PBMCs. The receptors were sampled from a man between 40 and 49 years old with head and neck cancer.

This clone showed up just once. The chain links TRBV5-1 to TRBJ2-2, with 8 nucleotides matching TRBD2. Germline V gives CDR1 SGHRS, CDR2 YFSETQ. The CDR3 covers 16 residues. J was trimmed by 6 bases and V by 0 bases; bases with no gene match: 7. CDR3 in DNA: TGCGCCAGCAGCTTGGACGGGGGGGGCCCCCCCGGGGAGCTGTTTTTT. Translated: CASSLDGGGPPGELFF.

The CDR3 reads CATSDPGGTAGQPQHF. In DNA form, the CDR3 reads TGTGCCACCAGTGATCCAGGGGGGACGGCCGGGCAGCCCCAGCATTTT. The chain links TRBV24-1 to TRBJ1-5, with TRBD1 matching over 7 bases. The CDR3 length is 16 residues. The ends lost 3 bases at V and 7 bases at J; junction bases unmatched: 11. Germline V lookup: CDR1 KGHDR, CDR2 SFDVKD.

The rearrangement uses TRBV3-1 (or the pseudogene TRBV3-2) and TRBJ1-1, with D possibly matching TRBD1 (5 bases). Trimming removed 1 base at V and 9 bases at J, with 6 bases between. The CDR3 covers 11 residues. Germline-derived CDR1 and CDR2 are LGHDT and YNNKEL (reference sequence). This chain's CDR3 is CASSQGQQAFF. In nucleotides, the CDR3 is TGTGCCAGCAGCCAAGGACAGCAAGCTTTCTTT.

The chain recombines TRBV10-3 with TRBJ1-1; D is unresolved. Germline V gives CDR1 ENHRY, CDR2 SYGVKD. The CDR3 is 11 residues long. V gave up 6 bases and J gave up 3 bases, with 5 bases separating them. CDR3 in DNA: TGTGCCATCAGGGAATACACTGAAGCTTTCTTT. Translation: CAIREYTEAFF.

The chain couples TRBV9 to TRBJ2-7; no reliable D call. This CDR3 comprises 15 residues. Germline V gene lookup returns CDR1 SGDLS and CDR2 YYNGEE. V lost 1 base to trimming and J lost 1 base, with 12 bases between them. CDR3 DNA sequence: TGTGCCAGCAGCGTAACCTGGTCAGATTCCTACGAGCAGTACTTC. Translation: CASSVTWSDSYEQYF.

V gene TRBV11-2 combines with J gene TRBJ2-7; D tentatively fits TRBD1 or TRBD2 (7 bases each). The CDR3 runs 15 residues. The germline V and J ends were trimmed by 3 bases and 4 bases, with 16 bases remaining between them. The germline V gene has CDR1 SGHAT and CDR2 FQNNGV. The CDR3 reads CASSFQRDRGYEQYF. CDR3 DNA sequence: TGTGCCAGCAGCTTTCAGCGGGACAGAGGGTACGAGCAGTACTTC.

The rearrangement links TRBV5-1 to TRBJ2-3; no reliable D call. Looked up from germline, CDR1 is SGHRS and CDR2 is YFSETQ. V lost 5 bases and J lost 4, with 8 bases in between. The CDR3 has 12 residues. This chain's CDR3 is CASRIVPDTQYF. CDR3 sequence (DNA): TGCGCCAGCAGAATTGTCCCAGATACGCAGTATTTT. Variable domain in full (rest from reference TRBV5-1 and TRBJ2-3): KAGVTQTPRYLIKTRGQQVTLSCSPISGHRSVSWYQQTPGQGLQFLFEYFSETQRNKGNFPGRFSGRQFSNSRSEMNVSTLELGDSALYLCASRIVPDTQYFGPGTRLTVL.

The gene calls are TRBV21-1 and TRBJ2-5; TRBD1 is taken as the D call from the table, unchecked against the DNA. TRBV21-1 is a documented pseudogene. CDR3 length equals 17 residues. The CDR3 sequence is CASSKAKMDRVQETQYF. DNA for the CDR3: TGTGCCAGCAGCAAAGCTAAAATGGACAGGGTCCAAGAGACCCAGTACTTC.